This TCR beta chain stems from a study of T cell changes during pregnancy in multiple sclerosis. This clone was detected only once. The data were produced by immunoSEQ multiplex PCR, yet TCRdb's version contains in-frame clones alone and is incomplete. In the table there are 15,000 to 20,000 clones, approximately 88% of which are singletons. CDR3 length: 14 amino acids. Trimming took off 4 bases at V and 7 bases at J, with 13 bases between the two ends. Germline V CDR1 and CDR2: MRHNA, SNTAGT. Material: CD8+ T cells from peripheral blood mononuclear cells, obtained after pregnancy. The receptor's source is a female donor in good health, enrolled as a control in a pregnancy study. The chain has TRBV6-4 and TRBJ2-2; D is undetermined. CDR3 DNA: TGTGCCAGCAGTGTATCCAGCGACGGCGGGGAGCTGTTTTTT. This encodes CASSVSSDGGELFF.